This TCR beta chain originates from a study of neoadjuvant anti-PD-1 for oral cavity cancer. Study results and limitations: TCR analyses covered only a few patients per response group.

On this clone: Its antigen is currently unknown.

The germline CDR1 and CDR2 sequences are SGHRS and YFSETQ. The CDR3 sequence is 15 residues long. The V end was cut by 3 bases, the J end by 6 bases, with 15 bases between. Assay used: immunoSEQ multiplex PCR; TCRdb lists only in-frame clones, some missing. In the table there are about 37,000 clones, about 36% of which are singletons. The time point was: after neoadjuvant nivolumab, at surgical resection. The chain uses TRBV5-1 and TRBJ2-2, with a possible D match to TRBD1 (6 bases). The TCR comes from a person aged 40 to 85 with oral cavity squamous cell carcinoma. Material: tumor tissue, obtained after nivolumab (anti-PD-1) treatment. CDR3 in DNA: TGCGCCAGCAGCTCTACAGGGTTGGTATCCGGGGAGCTGTTTTTT. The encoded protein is CASSSTGLVSGELFF.